This T cell receptor beta chain derives from a study of PD-1 blockade in classical Hodgkin lymphoma. Background on the study: It was nivolumab at 3 mg/kg, given intravenously every 2 weeks, that patients received. The study's findings and limits: Newly diagnosed and completely responding patients shared comparable baseline diversity. CD4+ TCR diversity, unlike CD8+, climbed significantly by C4D1. Reports indicated that newly diagnosed patients had lower baseline TCR diversity than healthy donors did.

Measured with immunoSEQ multiplex PCR; TCRdb has only the in-frame clones, and not every one. The table shows tens of thousands of clones, with about 85% occurring only once. Looked up from germline, CDR1 is SGHRS and CDR2 is YFSETQ. CDR3 size: 16 residues. J was trimmed by 1 base and V by 5 bases; bases with no gene match: 5. Stated time point: cycle 4 day 1 (C4D1), after more than five weeks of nivolumab. Each patient experienced a relapse that followed autologous stem cell transplantation, and brentuximab vedotin exposure varied. Notes on this clone: The antigen remains undetermined.

The sequences come from peripheral blood mononuclear cells (PBMCs), collected before the fourth cycle of nivolumab. This chain connects TRBV5-1 to TRBJ2-2; 10 bases align to TRBD2. The TCR sequence derives from a human donor with classical Hodgkin lymphoma. In nucleotides, the CDR3 is TGCGCCAGCAGGCCCGCTAGCGGGGGGAACACCGGGGAGCTGTTTTTT. Translating gives CASRPASGGNTGELFF.